The 6 T cell receptor beta chains reported below all come from one sample, sequenced in a study of cytomegalovirus exposure and HLA in healthy donors. Both 60 Vbeta primers and 13 Jbeta primers went into the PCR. Only in-frame clones appear in the TCRdb table, and some are missing; sequencing was by immunoSEQ multiplex PCR. The sample has 150,000 to 180,000 clones; around 82% are singletons. Specimen: PBMCs. These receptors all come from a woman between 45 and 65 years old in good health and CMV-seropositive.

V and J are TRBV19 and TRBJ2-1; 8 bases fit TRBD2. Germline V CDR1 and CDR2: LNHDA, SQIVND (reference sequence). V gave up 2 bases and J gave up 5 bases; unmatched junction bases: 2. This CDR3 comprises 14 residues. For the CDR3, the DNA is TGTGCCAGTAGTATAAGGGGACTAGACAATGAGCAGTTCTTC. It is translated as CASSIRGLDNEQFF.

This clone has more than one count but fewer than ten. J is TRBJ1-2 and V is TRBV18, with a weak D call TRBD1 (5 bases). Germline V lookup: CDR1 KGHSH, CDR2 LQKENI. V lost 2 bases, J lost 0 bases, and 10 bases lay in between. This CDR3 is built from 15 residues. The CDR3 spells CASSPTTDSNYGYTF. CDR3 DNA sequence: TGTGCCAGCTCACCAACGACAGACTCTAACTATGGCTACACCTTC.

The chain carries TRBV9 and TRBJ2-1, with 8 nucleotides matching TRBD2. Germline CDR1 and CDR2: SGDLS and YYNGEE. V dropped 0 bases and J dropped 9; count of bases not matched to a gene: 2. The CDR3 extends over 13 amino acids. The CDR3: CASSVVGGVEQFF. The DNA of the CDR3 is TGTGCCAGCAGCGTAGTCGGGGGGGTTGAGCAGTTCTTC.

This sequence joins TRBV6-5 and TRBJ1-5; D is uncertain. The CDR3 covers 14 residues. With 6 bases removed from V and 4 bases from J, the gap between germline ends came to 13 bases. From germline, CDR1 is MNHEY and CDR2 SVGAGI. The CDR3 DNA sequence: TGTGCCAGCAGCCCCGGGAGGGCGAATCAGCCCCAGCATTTT. This gives the protein CASSPGRANQPQHF.

The rearrangement uses TRBV7-9 and TRBJ2-3; D is possibly TRBD1 (5 bases). V lost 4 bases and J lost 0, with 14 bases in between. The CDR3 is 16 residues long. Looked up from germline, CDR1 is SEHNR and CDR2 is FQNEAQ (reference sequence). CDR3 bases: TGTGCCAGCAGCTCGACAGTCCTATGGAGCACAGATACGCAGTATTTT. Its translation is CASSSTVLWSTDTQYF.

V gene TRBV7-9 combines with J gene TRBJ1-1; a possible D gene is TRBD1 (5 bases). The CDR3 extends over 13 amino acids. V was trimmed by 6 bases and J by 2 bases, leaving 10 bases between them. From germline, CDR1 is SEHNR and CDR2 FQNEAQ (reference sequence). CDR3 residues: CASSVGENTEAFF. The CDR3 nucleotides read TGTGCCAGCAGTGTAGGGGAAAACACTGAAGCTTTCTTT. The full variable domain, completed using reference TRBV7-9 and TRBJ1-1, is DTGVSQNPRHKITKRGQNVTFRCDPISEHNRLYWYRQTLGQGPEFLTYFQNEAQLEKSRLLSDRFSAERPKGSFSTLEIQRTEQGDSAMYLCASSVGENTEAFFGQGTRLTVV.